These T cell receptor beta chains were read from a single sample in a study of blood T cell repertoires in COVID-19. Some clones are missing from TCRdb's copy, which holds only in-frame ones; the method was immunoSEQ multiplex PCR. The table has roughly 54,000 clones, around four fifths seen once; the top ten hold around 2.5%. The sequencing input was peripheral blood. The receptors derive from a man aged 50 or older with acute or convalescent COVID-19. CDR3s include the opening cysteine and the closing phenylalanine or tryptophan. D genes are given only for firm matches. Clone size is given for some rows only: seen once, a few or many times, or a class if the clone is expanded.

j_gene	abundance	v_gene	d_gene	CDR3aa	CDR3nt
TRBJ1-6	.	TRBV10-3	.	CAISESVGGDSPLHF	TGTGCCATCAGTGAGTCGGTCGGTGGTGATTCACCCCTCCACTTT
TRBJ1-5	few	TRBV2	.	CASSESRGSQPQHF	TGTGCCAGCAGTGAATCCCGGGGGAGTCAGCCCCAGCATTTT
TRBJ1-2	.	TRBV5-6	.	CASRAGIGVLAYGYTF	TGTGCCAGCAGGGCCGGGATTGGGGTGTTGGCCTATGGCTACACCTTC
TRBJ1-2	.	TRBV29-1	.	CSVGQDQGYTF	TGCAGCGTTGGACAGGATCAGGGCTACACCTTC
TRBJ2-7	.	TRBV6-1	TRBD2	CASSEATLAGPYEQYF	TGTGCCAGCAGTGAGGCCACACTAGCGGGGCCCTACGAGCAGTACTTC
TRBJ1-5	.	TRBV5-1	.	CASSLEGGTRQPQHF	TGCGCCAGCAGCTTGGAAGGGGGAACCCGTCAGCCCCAGCATTTT
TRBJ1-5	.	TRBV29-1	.	CSVEGGDSNQPQHF	TGCAGCGTCGAAGGCGGGGACAGCAATCAGCCCCAGCATTTT
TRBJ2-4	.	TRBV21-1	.	CASSKAGQGANIQYF	TGTGCCAGCAGCAAAGCGGGCCAGGGGGCTAACATTCAGTACTTC
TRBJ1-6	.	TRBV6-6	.	CASIQQVKSNSPLHF	TGTGCCAGCATTCAACAGGTGAAGAGTAATTCACCCCTCCACTTT
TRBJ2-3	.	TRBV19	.	CASRSQGQEVTDTQYF	TGTGCCAGTAGGTCACAGGGCCAGGAAGTAACAGATACGCAGTATTTT
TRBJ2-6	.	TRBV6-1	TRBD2	CASSEVSGAGANVLTF	TGTGCCAGCAGTGAAGTAAGCGGGGCTGGGGCCAACGTCCTGACTTTC
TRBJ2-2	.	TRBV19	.	CASKGLADHTGELFF	TGTGCCAGTAAGGGGTTGGCAGACCACACCGGGGAGCTGTTTTTT
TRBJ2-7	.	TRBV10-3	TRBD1	CAIRGTGGSYEQYF	TGTGCCATCAGGGGGACAGGGGGCTCCTACGAGCAGTACTTC
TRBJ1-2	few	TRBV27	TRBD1	CASSLTGHYGYTF	TGTGCCAGCAGTTTGACAGGGCACTATGGCTACACCTTC
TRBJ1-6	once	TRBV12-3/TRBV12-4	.	CASSRGAQRLLHF	TGTGCCAGCAGCCGCGGGGCACAGAGGCTCCTCCACTTT
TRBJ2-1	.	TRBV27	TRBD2	CASSLAGGSSYNEQFF	TGTGCCAGCAGTTTAGCGGGGGGGAGCTCCTACAATGAGCAGTTCTTC
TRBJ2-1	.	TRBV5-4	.	CASRGLPEEQFF	TGTGCCAGCAGAGGACTACCGGAGGAGCAGTTCTTC
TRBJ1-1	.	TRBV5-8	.	CASSFSDLNTEAFF	TGTGCCAGCAGCTTTTCCGACTTGAACACTGAAGCTTTCTTT
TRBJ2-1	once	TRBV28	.	CASSLSQGGSEQFF	TGTGCCAGCAGTTTATCCCAGGGGGGAAGTGAGCAGTTCTTC
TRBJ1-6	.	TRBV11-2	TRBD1	CASSLEGGENSPLHF	TGTGCCAGCAGCTTAGAAGGGGGCGAAAATTCACCCCTCCACTTT
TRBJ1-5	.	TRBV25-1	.	CASSPGGDSNQPQHF	TGTGCCAGCAGCCCGGGGGGAGATAGCAATCAGCCCCAGCATTTT
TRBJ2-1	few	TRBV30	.	CAWSVHGGTYNEQFF	TGTGCCTGGAGTGTACACGGGGGAACCTACAATGAGCAGTTCTTC
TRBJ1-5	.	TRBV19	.	CASKVFWESNQPQHF	TGTGCCAGTAAGGTTTTCTGGGAGAGCAATCAGCCCCAGCATTTT
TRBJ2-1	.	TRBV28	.	CASSLPSGNEQFF	TGTGCCAGCAGTTTACCGAGCGGCAATGAGCAGTTCTTC
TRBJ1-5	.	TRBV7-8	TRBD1	CASSLPRTGPNQPQHF	TGTGCCAGCAGCTTACCCCGGACAGGTCCCAATCAGCCCCAGCATTTT
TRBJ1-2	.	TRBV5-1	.	CASSPPGFAYGYTF	TGCGCCAGCAGCCCCCCGGGGTTTGCCTATGGCTACACCTTC
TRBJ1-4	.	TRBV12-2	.	CASRSLEKLFF	TGTGCAAGTCGCTCCTTAGAAAAACTGTTTTTT
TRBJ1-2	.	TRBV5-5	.	CASSLSGRGDYGYTF	TGTGCCAGCAGCTTGTCGGGCAGGGGCGACTATGGCTACACCTTC
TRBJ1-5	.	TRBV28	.	CASSQGGSNQPQHF	TGTGCCAGCAGTCAAGGGGGTAGCAATCAGCCCCAGCATTTT
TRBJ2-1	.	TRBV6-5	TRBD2	CASSYSLAAIQFF	TGTGCCAGCAGTTACTCACTAGCGGCCATCCAGTTCTTC
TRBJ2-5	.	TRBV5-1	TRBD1	CASSRDRLETQYF	TGCGCCAGCAGCAGGGACAGATTGGAGACCCAGTACTTC
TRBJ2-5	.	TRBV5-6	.	CASSLTGSKETQYF	TGTGCCAGCAGCCTTACAGGTTCAAAAGAGACCCAGTACTTC
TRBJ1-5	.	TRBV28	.	CAIQGPGYFSNQPQHF	TGTGCCATCCAAGGCCCGGGTTATTTTAGCAATCAGCCCCAGCATTTT
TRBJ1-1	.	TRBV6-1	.	CASSESLGREAFF	TGTGCCAGCAGTGAATCTCTTGGGCGTGAAGCTTTCTTT
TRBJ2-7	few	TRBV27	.	CASRSGYEQYF	TGTGCCAGCAGGTCAGGCTACGAGCAGTACTTC
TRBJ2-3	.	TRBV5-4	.	CASTEGGWTDTQYF	TGTGCCAGCACCGAGGGGGGGTGGACAGATACGCAGTATTTT
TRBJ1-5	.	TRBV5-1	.	CASSLDGEQPQHF	TGCGCCAGCAGCTTGGACGGGGAACAGCCCCAGCATTTT
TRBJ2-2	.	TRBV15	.	CATSRDRISGTGELFF	TGTGCCACCAGCAGAGATCGGATTAGCGGCACCGGGGAGCTGTTTTTT
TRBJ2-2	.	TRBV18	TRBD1	CASSRQGYTGELFF	TGTGCCAGCTCTCGACAGGGATACACCGGGGAGCTGTTTTTT
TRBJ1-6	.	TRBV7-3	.	CASSKEIRDSPLHF	TGTGCCAGCAGTAAAGAAATTCGGGATTCACCCCTCCACTTT
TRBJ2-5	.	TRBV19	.	CASRRTPGETQYF	TGTGCCAGTAGAAGGACACCAGGAGAGACCCAGTACTTC
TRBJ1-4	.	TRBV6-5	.	CASSYSAGIGDEKLFF	TGTGCCAGCAGTTACTCAGCTGGAATAGGGGATGAAAAACTGTTTTTT
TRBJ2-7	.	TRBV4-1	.	CASSPSLATYEQYF	TGCGCCAGCAGCCCAAGTTTAGCGACCTACGAGCAGTACTTC
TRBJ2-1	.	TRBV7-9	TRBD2	CASSFPGTSRHHEQFF	TGTGCCAGCAGCTTCCCCGGGACTAGCCGGCACCATGAGCAGTTCTTC
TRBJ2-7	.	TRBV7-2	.	CASGVRGRSYEQYF	TGTGCCAGCGGCGTCAGGGGACGATCCTACGAGCAGTACTTC
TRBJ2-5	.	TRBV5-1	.	CASSLDFTGETQYF	TGCGCCAGCAGCTTGGATTTTACGGGAGAGACCCAGTACTTC
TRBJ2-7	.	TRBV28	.	CASSHREKPFEQYF	TGTGCCAGCAGCCACCGGGAAAAACCTTTCGAGCAGTACTTC
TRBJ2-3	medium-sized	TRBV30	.	CAWREGREADTQYF	TGTGCCTGGAGGGAGGGCAGGGAGGCAGATACGCAGTATTTT
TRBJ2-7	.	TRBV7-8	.	CASSLAVGVYEQYF	TGTGCCAGCAGCTTAGCGGTAGGGGTCTACGAGCAGTACTTC